These T cell receptor beta chains were read from a single sample in a study of B cell selection in AIRE deficiency. Some clones are missing from TCRdb's copy, which holds only in-frame ones; the method was immunoSEQ multiplex PCR. The sample yields about 25,000 clones, roughly 97% seen once. The sequencing input was conventional CD4+ T cells sorted from PBMCs. The receptor set was obtained from a human donor with AIRE deficiency. Both conserved end residues are part of each CDR3. A D gene is named only where the DNA matches it firmly. Size tells how often a clone was seen (once, few, many) or the class of an expanded clone, and some rows leave it out.

v_gene: TRBV28
d_gene: NA
j_gene: TRBJ2-7
len: 14
abundance: NA
CDR3nt: TGTGCCAGCAGTTTAATCGGGGATTACTACGAGCAGTACTTC
CDR3aa: CASSLIGDYYEQYF

v_gene: TRBV7-2
d_gene: NA
j_gene: TRBJ1-2
len: 15
abundance: NA
CDR3nt: TGTGCCAGCAGCGCATCTCGGGGGGCTGCAGGAGGCTACACCTTC
CDR3aa: CASSASRGAAGGYTF

v_gene: TRBV5-1
d_gene: TRBD1
j_gene: TRBJ1-1
len: 12
abundance: once
CDR3nt: TGCGCCAGCAGCCAGGACAGGGATGAAGCTTTCTTT
CDR3aa: CASSQDRDEAFF

v_gene: TRBV19
d_gene: NA
j_gene: TRBJ2-1
len: 16
abundance: NA
CDR3nt: TGTGCCAGTAGTGTCATCCTAGCGACGTCCTACAATGAGCAGTTCTTC
CDR3aa: CASSVILATSYNEQFF

v_gene: TRBV6-6
d_gene: NA
j_gene: TRBJ2-5
len: 13
abundance: once
CDR3nt: TGTGCCAGCAGTCATCTGACGCGGGAGACCCAGTACTTC
CDR3aa: CASSHLTRETQYF

v_gene: TRBV27
d_gene: NA
j_gene: TRBJ2-7
len: 15
abundance: NA
CDR3nt: TGTGCCAGCAGTTTATTGGCAGGGGCCACCTACGAGCAGTACTTC
CDR3aa: CASSLLAGATYEQYF

v_gene: TRBV7-9
d_gene: NA
j_gene: TRBJ2-7
len: 14
abundance: once
CDR3nt: TGTGCCAGCAGCGCCCGGGACGGTACCTACGAGCAGTACTTC
CDR3aa: CASSARDGTYEQYF

v_gene: TRBV30
d_gene: TRBD2
j_gene: TRBJ2-2
len: 16
abundance: NA
CDR3nt: TGTGCCTGCGCCGGGACTAGCGGGACCAACACCGGGGAGCTGTTTTTT
CDR3aa: CACAGTSGTNTGELFF

v_gene: TRBV21-1
d_gene: NA
j_gene: TRBJ2-2
len: 16
abundance: NA
CDR3nt: TGTGCCAGCAGCAAAGAGCCAGGGGAGAACACCGGGGAGCTGTTTTTT
CDR3aa: CASSKEPGENTGELFF

v_gene: TRBV28
d_gene: TRBD2
j_gene: TRBJ2-4
len: 17
abundance: NA
CDR3nt: TGTGCCAGTAGCCCAATAGCGGGTAACGGGGCCAAAAACATTCAGTACTTC
CDR3aa: CASSPIAGNGAKNIQYF

v_gene: TRBV4-3
d_gene: NA
j_gene: TRBJ2-1
len: 17
abundance: NA
CDR3nt: TGCGCCAGCAGCCAATACTATAGCGGCAGCTCCTACAATGAGCAGTTCTTC
CDR3aa: CASSQYYSGSSYNEQFF

v_gene: TRBV7-9
d_gene: NA
j_gene: TRBJ2-7
len: 14
abundance: NA
CDR3nt: TGTGCCAGCAGCTTAGTGGGCACGGACTACGAGCAGTACTTC
CDR3aa: CASSLVGTDYEQYF

v_gene: TRBV19
d_gene: TRBD2
j_gene: TRBJ2-3
len: 16
abundance: NA
CDR3nt: TGTGCCAGTAGTCCTAGGACTAGCGATAGCACAGATACGCAGTATTTT
CDR3aa: CASSPRTSDSTDTQYF

v_gene: TRBV28
d_gene: NA
j_gene: TRBJ1-6
len: 12
abundance: once
CDR3nt: TGTGCCAGCAAGGAGTCCAATTCACCCCTCCACTTT
CDR3aa: CASKESNSPLHF

v_gene: TRBV18
d_gene: NA
j_gene: TRBJ1-6
len: 15
abundance: NA
CDR3nt: TGTGCCAGCTCACCATCGGGCTCCTATAATTCACCCCTCCACTTT
CDR3aa: CASSPSGSYNSPLHF

v_gene: TRBV7-9
d_gene: TRBD1
j_gene: TRBJ1-3
len: 15
abundance: NA
CDR3nt: TGTGCCAGCAGTCTCGGACAGGGCCCTGGAAACACCATATATTTT
CDR3aa: CASSLGQGPGNTIYF

v_gene: TRBV5-1
d_gene: TRBD1
j_gene: TRBJ2-1
len: 15
abundance: once
CDR3nt: TGCGCCAGCAGCCAAGGACAGGGCTCCTACAATGAGCAGTTCTTC
CDR3aa: CASSQGQGSYNEQFF

v_gene: TRBV10-3
d_gene: NA
j_gene: TRBJ2-7
len: 14
abundance: NA
CDR3nt: TGTGCCATCAGTGAGCGGGGGGCTCCTTACGAGCAGTACTTC
CDR3aa: CAISERGAPYEQYF

v_gene: TRBV6-1
d_gene: NA
j_gene: TRBJ2-5
len: 15
abundance: NA
CDR3nt: TGTGCCAGCAGTTTAGGGTGGGGGTCCCAAGAGACCCAGTACTTC
CDR3aa: CASSLGWGSQETQYF

v_gene: TRBV28
d_gene: NA
j_gene: TRBJ1-2
len: 13
abundance: NA
CDR3nt: TGTGCCAGCAGTAGCACAGGGACTTGGGGCTACACCTTC
CDR3aa: CASSSTGTWGYTF

v_gene: TRBV19
d_gene: NA
j_gene: TRBJ1-3
len: 13
abundance: NA
CDR3nt: TGTGCCAGTAGTACCCTTTCGGGAAACACCATATATTTT
CDR3aa: CASSTLSGNTIYF

v_gene: TRBV7-2
d_gene: NA
j_gene: TRBJ2-5
len: 13
abundance: NA
CDR3nt: TGTGCCAGCAGCCGGGACGGACAAGAGACCCAGTACTTC
CDR3aa: CASSRDGQETQYF

v_gene: TRBV5-6
d_gene: TRBD2
j_gene: TRBJ2-7
len: 18
abundance: NA
CDR3nt: TGTGCCAGCAGCATAAACGAGGGGGGACTAGCGGGCTTTTACGAGCAGTACTTC
CDR3aa: CASSINEGGLAGFYEQYF

v_gene: TRBV19
d_gene: TRBD1
j_gene: TRBJ2-1
len: 17
abundance: NA
CDR3nt: TGTGCCAGTAGTATAGAAAGACAGGGCTCCCCTAGTCCCGAGCAGTTCTTC
CDR3aa: CASSIERQGSPSPEQFF

v_gene: TRBV19
d_gene: NA
j_gene: TRBJ2-3
len: 15
abundance: NA
CDR3nt: TGTGCCAGTAGTATAGGACCCAGGTTGGGAGATACGCAGTATTTT
CDR3aa: CASSIGPRLGDTQYF

v_gene: TRBV5-5
d_gene: TRBD1
j_gene: TRBJ2-7
len: 16
abundance: NA
CDR3nt: TGTGCCAGCAGCATTTTACCGGGACAGGGTGTACGCGAGCAGTACTTC
CDR3aa: CASSILPGQGVREQYF

v_gene: TRBV5-6
d_gene: NA
j_gene: TRBJ2-5
len: 13
abundance: NA
CDR3nt: TGTGCCAGCAGCCCCGACAGTCATGAGACCCAGTACTTC
CDR3aa: CASSPDSHETQYF

v_gene: TRBV27
d_gene: TRBD2
j_gene: TRBJ2-3
len: 18
abundance: NA
CDR3nt: TGTGCCAGCAGTTTTCCGGGACTAGCGGGAGCGAATACAGATACGCAGTATTTT
CDR3aa: CASSFPGLAGANTDTQYF

v_gene: TRBV5-6
d_gene: NA
j_gene: TRBJ1-3
len: 16
abundance: NA
CDR3nt: TGTGCCAGCAGCCGTCTGGTTTACGACTCTGGAAACACCATATATTTT
CDR3aa: CASSRLVYDSGNTIYF

v_gene: TRBV7-2
d_gene: NA
j_gene: TRBJ1-2
len: 15
abundance: NA
CDR3nt: TGTGCCAGCAGCTCCCCGGGCCTCCCTAACTATGGCTACACCTTC
CDR3aa: CASSSPGLPNYGYTF

v_gene: TRBV7-9
d_gene: TRBD2
j_gene: TRBJ2-3
len: 15
abundance: NA
CDR3nt: TGTGCCAGCAGCCGATCTAGCGGGAGTACAGATACGCAGTATTTT
CDR3aa: CASSRSSGSTDTQYF

v_gene: TRBV28
d_gene: NA
j_gene: TRBJ2-7
len: 12
abundance: NA
CDR3nt: TGTGCCAGCAGGGAGGCCCTCCACGAGCAGTACTTC
CDR3aa: CASREALHEQYF

v_gene: TRBV28
d_gene: TRBD1
j_gene: TRBJ1-5
len: 15
abundance: NA
CDR3nt: TGTGCCAGCAGTTGGACCGACAGGGTAAATCAGCCCCAGCATTTT
CDR3aa: CASSWTDRVNQPQHF

v_gene: TRBV5-1
d_gene: TRBD2
j_gene: TRBJ2-1
len: 16
abundance: NA
CDR3nt: TGCGCCAGCAGCTTGGCCCGCGGGAGGGATTACAATGAGCAGTTCTTC
CDR3aa: CASSLARGRDYNEQFF

v_gene: TRBV11-2
d_gene: TRBD2
j_gene: TRBJ2-2
len: 14
abundance: NA
CDR3nt: TGTGCCAGCAGCTTAGCGGGAGGGGTCGGGGAGCTGTTTTTT
CDR3aa: CASSLAGGVGELFF

v_gene: TRBV5-4
d_gene: TRBD1
j_gene: TRBJ2-1
len: 13
abundance: NA
CDR3nt: TGTGCCAACCGGGACAGGGGGAGCAATGAGCAGTTCTTC
CDR3aa: CANRDRGSNEQFF

v_gene: TRBV11-2
d_gene: NA
j_gene: TRBJ2-1
len: 16
abundance: NA
CDR3nt: TGTGCCAGCAGCTTAGATCCGCCCAGGGCCTACAATGAGCAGTTCTTC
CDR3aa: CASSLDPPRAYNEQFF

v_gene: TRBV6-1
d_gene: TRBD1
j_gene: TRBJ1-6
len: 15
abundance: NA
CDR3nt: TGTGCCAGCAGTGTCGGGACAGGCCTGGGTTCACCCCTCCACTTT
CDR3aa: CASSVGTGLGSPLHF

v_gene: TRBV5-1
d_gene: TRBD1
j_gene: TRBJ2-7
len: 16
abundance: once
CDR3nt: TGCGCCAGCAGCCAGTTTCCTGGGACAGCTACCTACGAGCAGTACTTC
CDR3aa: CASSQFPGTATYEQYF

v_gene: TRBV14
d_gene: NA
j_gene: TRBJ1-3
len: 14
abundance: NA
CDR3nt: TGTGCCAGCAGCCAAGATGGCTCTGGAAACACCATATATTTT
CDR3aa: CASSQDGSGNTIYF

v_gene: TRBV5-6
d_gene: NA
j_gene: TRBJ1-1
len: 12
abundance: once
CDR3nt: TGTGCCAGCAGCTTGCTCAGCCTTGAAGCTTTCTTT
CDR3aa: CASSLLSLEAFF

v_gene: TRBV7-9
d_gene: TRBD2
j_gene: TRBJ2-5
len: 17
abundance: NA
CDR3nt: TGTGCCAGCAGCTTAATAGCGGGAGTTCGGTCCCAAGAGACCCAGTACTTC
CDR3aa: CASSLIAGVRSQETQYF

v_gene: TRBV28
d_gene: NA
j_gene: TRBJ1-2
len: 14
abundance: NA
CDR3nt: TGTGCCAGCATCCTTCCAGGGGAGGGGTATGGCTACACCTTC
CDR3aa: CASILPGEGYGYTF

v_gene: TRBV2
d_gene: TRBD2
j_gene: TRBJ2-1
len: 15
abundance: NA
CDR3nt: TGTGCCAGCAGTCGGGCAGGGACTAGCTACAATGAGCAGTTCTTC
CDR3aa: CASSRAGTSYNEQFF